These 7 T cell receptor beta chains share one sample of origin, sequenced in a study of breast tumors, draining lymph nodes, adjacent tissues. TCRdb reanalysed the multiplex PCR reads using MiXCR and keeps one entry per CDR3 protein. The sample shows about 230,000 distinct CDR3 sequences, roughly 30% of them seen only once. Samples came from axillary lymph nodes draining the breast cancer. Source material: axillary lymph node tissue. These receptors originate from a female donor with breast cancer. Some clones in this sample may be carry-over from other donors' samples.

In this sample, this clonotype turned up many times. This chain links TRBV19 with TRBJ2-3; 11 nucleotides match TRBD2. The CDR3 covers 14 residues. Per the germline V gene, CDR1 is LNHDA and CDR2 is SQIVND (reference sequence). V lost 5 bases and J lost 6; bases outside the gene matches: 4. DNA of the CDR3: TGTGCCAGTAGTTTAGCGGGAGGGCCGGATACGCAGTATTTT. Translation: CASSLAGGPDTQYF.

This clonotype was seen a handful of times. This may arise from a read error, as a much more abundant clone is one base away. The rearrangement links TRBV12-3 or TRBV12-4 to TRBJ1-2; 8 bases are a match to TRBD1. This CDR3 has 14 residues. The ends lost 3 bases at V and 7 bases at J; junction bases unmatched: 7. CDR3 protein: CASSFTGGVSGYTF. For the CDR3, the DNA is TGTGCCAGCAGTTTCACAGGGGGAGTAAGTGGCTACACCTTC.

CDR3 amino acids: CASSLGLGDNEQYF. CDR3 coding DNA: TGTGCCAGCAGCTTAGGACTAGGGGACAATGAGCAGTATTTT. The chain links TRBV11-2 to TRBJ2-3; possibly TRBD1 or TRBD2 for D (6 bases each). From germline, CDR1 is SGHAT and CDR2 FQNNGV. V dropped 1 base and J dropped 11 bases, with 16 bases sitting between them. The CDR3 extends over 14 amino acids.

V is TRBV2 and J is TRBJ2-4; 8 bases map to TRBD1. Germline V gives CDR1 SNHLY, CDR2 FYNNEI. The V gene end was trimmed by 6 bases and the J gene end by 1 base; junction bases not matched to a gene: 8. This CDR3 contains 16 residues. As DNA, the CDR3 is TGTGCCAGCAGAGGACCGGACAGGGAGGCCAAAAACATTCAGTACTTC. Translation: CASRGPDREAKNIQYF.

Ten or more counts support this clonotype. The chain has TRBV7-2 and TRBJ2-5, with 11 bases lining up with TRBD2. This CDR3 is built from 16 residues. Germline values: CDR1 SGHTA, CDR2 FQGNSA. Unmatched junction bases numbered 5, after V lost 1 base and J lost 4 bases. Written as DNA, the CDR3 is TGTGCCAGCAGCTTAGATCGTAGCGGGAGGGGAGAGACCCAGTACTTC. Its protein product is CASSLDRSGRGETQYF.

This clonotype has at least ten counts. The V gene is TRBV20-1, the J gene TRBJ2-7, with D perhaps being TRBD1 or TRBD2 (5 bases each). Trimming pared 6 bases from V and 6 bases from J, leaving 30 bases between. Germline-derived CDR1 and CDR2 are DFQATT and SNEGSKA (reference sequence). The CDR3 has 17 residues. The CDR3 spells CSASISGGGATAGEQYF. The CDR3 nucleotides are TGCAGTGCCAGCATCTCAGGTGGGGGAGCGACCGCCGGCGAGCAGTACTTC.

This clonotype was recorded at least ten times. The chain recombines TRBV3-1 with TRBJ1-2, with D maybe TRBD1 (6 bases). From germline, CDR1 is LGHDT and CDR2 YNNKEL (reference sequence). The CDR3 consists of 14 residues. Trimming cost V 0 bases and J 10 bases, with 15 bases left between them. CDR3 region: CASSQDWTDKVYTF. The CDR3 region has the DNA TGTGCCAGCAGCCAAGATTGGACAGATAAAGTCTACACCTTC.